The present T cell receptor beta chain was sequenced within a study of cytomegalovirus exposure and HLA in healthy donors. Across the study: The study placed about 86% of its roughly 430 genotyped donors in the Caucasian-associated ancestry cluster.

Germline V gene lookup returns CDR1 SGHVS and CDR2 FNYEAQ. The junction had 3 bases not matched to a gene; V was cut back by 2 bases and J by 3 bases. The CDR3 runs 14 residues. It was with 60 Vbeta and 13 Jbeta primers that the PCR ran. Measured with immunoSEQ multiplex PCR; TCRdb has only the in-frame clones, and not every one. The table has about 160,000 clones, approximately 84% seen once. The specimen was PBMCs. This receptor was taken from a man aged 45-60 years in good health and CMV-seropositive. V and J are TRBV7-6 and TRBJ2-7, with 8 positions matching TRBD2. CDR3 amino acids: CASSLRAGDYEQYF. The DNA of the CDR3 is TGTGCCAGCAGCTTAAGAGCGGGAGACTACGAGCAGTACTTC. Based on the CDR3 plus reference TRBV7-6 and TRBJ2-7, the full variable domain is GAGVSQSPRYKVTKRGQDVALRCDPISGHVSLYWYRQALGQGPEFLTYFNYEAQQDKSGLPNDRFSAERPEGSISTLTIQRTEQRDSAMYRCASSLRAGDYEQYFGPGTRLTVT.